This paragraph covers one T cell receptor beta chain sequence. Its antigen is currently unknown. Germline CDR1 is SGHNT and CDR2 is YYREEE (reference sequence). The V gene lost 4 bases and the J gene lost 0 bases, with 14 bases spanning the gap. CDR3 length: 16 residues. The sample is drawn from a study of T cell responses to AZD1222 COVID-19 vaccine. Study in general: Doses given second, at about 4 or about 12 weeks, were pooled.

The study, taken as a whole, reports: The peak T cell response came first, and repertoires were sampled only after it. Donors were chiefly white British, with a greater number of females, and clonal diversity was perhaps underestimated. Among vaccine-associated CD4 TCRs, coverage spanned spike, with dominance at 160-218 and 743-854.

TCRdb keeps only in-frame clones here, not all; method: immunoSEQ multiplex PCR. Of about 100,000 clones listed, roughly 90% were seen once; the top ten hold about 1.8%. The TCR was taken from an adult in good health. This chain uses TRBV5-4 with TRBJ1-3; D not resolved. Sample: peripheral blood, taken on day 0 of AZD1222 vaccination. The CDR3 coding sequence is TGTGCCAGCAGCCGAGGGCGGCATCTCTCTGGAAACACCATATATTTT. Residues: CASSRGRHLSGNTIYF. The complete variable domain, with remaining parts taken from reference TRBV5-4 and TRBJ1-3, reads ETGVTQSPTHLIKTRGQQVTLRCSSQSGHNTVSWYQQALGQGPQFIFQYYREEENGRGNFPPRFSGLQFPNYSSELNVNALELDDSALYLCASSRGRHLSGNTIYFGEGSWLTVV.